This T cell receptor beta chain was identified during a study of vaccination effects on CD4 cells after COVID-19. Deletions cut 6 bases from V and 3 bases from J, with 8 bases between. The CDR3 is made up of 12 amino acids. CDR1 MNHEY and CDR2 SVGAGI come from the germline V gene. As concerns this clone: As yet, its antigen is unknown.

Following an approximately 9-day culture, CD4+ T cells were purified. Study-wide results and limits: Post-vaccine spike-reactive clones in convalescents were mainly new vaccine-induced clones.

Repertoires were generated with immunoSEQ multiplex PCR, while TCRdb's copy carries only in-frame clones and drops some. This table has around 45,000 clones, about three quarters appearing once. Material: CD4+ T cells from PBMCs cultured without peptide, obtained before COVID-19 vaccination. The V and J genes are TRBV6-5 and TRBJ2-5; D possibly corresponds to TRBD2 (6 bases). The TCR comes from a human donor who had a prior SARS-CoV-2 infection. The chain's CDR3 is CASSGREETQYF. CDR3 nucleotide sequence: TGTGCCAGCAGCGGGAGAGAAGAGACCCAGTACTTC.